A single T cell receptor (beta chain) is shown here with its context. Its antigen remains unidentified. There are 18 residues in the CDR3. The V gene end was trimmed by 2 bases and the J gene end by 1 base; junction bases not matched to a gene: 13. The germline V gene encodes CDR1 SGDLS and CDR2 YYNGEE. The PCR was carried out with 60 Vbeta primers and 13 Jbeta primers. Generated by immunoSEQ multiplex PCR, the TCRdb table keeps only in-frame clones and is missing some. The data contain approximately 50,000 clones, about four fifths of them seen just once; the ten biggest clones take up approximately 2.5%. This sample is drawn from a study of cytomegalovirus exposure and HLA in healthy donors. General observations from the study: A later analysis found that most CMV-associated TCR beta chains appeared HLA-restricted. In a later analysis, a genetic analysis reported fewer productive-TCR N-insertions in an Asian-associated ancestry cluster than the cohort average. In an earlier analysis, productive rearrangement rates for most beta V segments clustered near 87% or 30%. Several of the most significant clusters were apparently associated with common viral pathogens in a later analysis.

The sequence was obtained from a boy aged 10-17 years in good health and CMV-seropositive. The chain employs TRBV9 and TRBJ2-5; 8 bases are shared with TRBD1. Sequenced: PBMCs. The CDR3 loop reads CASSVRASQGAGQETQYF. In DNA, the CDR3 is TGTGCCAGCAGCGTCCGTGCTTCCCAGGGGGCGGGCCAAGAGACCCAGTACTTC.